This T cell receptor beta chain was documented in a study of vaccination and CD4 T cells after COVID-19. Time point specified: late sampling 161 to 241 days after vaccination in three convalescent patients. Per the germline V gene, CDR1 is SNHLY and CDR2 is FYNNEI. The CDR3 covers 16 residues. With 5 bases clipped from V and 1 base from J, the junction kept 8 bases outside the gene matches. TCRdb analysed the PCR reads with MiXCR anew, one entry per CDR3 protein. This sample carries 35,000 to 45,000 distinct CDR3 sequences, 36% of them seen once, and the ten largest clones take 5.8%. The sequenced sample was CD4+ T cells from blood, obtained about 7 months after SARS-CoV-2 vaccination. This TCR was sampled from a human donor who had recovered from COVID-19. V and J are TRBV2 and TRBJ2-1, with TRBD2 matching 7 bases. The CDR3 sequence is CASSNGPSGSYNEQFF. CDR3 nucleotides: TGTGCCAGCAGTAATGGGCCTAGCGGTTCCTACAATGAGCAGTTCTTC.